This T cell receptor (beta chain) was documented in a study of T cell responses to AZD1222 COVID-19 vaccine. Broader study findings: Spike-specific TCR depth and breadth grew after two AZD1222 doses. Clonal diversity was possibly underestimated; the donors were predominantly white British and more often female. Across spike, vaccine-associated CD4 TCRs were found, dominant at 160-218 and 743-854.

Of note for this clone: Antigen specificity is unknown.

Assay: immunoSEQ multiplex PCR; the TCRdb copy retains only in-frame clones and omits some. The sample consists of over 140,000 clones, roughly 89% of them appearing once. The sequenced sample was peripheral blood, obtained on day 0 of AZD1222 vaccination. This receptor was taken from an adult in good health.

CDR3 loop: CASSRLAGGPETDTQYF. As DNA, the CDR3 is TGTGCCAGCAGTAGACTAGCGGGAGGGCCTGAGACAGATACGCAGTATTTT. The chain carries TRBV28 and TRBJ2-3; 14 nucleotides agree with TRBD2. The CDR3 is made up of 17 amino acids. V was pared by 5 bases and J by 3 bases, with 7 bases of the junction left unmatched. Germline CDR1 and CDR2: MDHEN and SYDVKM.